The TCR beta chain described here comes from a study of T-cell memory formation after mild COVID-19. Overall study findings and caveats: Clones which contracted sat mainly in CM and EM if CD4+, and in EMRA if CD8+.

Germline V gene data show CDR1 as SNHLY and CDR2 as FYNNEI. With 4 bases removed from V and 3 bases from J, the gap between germline ends came to 10 bases. CDR3 length equals 14 residues. This clonotype was seen more than once but under ten times. Its antigen is unidentified. 5'RACE primed from the constant segment yielded TCR alpha and TCR beta cDNA libraries bearing sample barcodes and UMIs. TCRdb used MiXCR to reprocess the 5' RACE reads, holding one entry per CDR3 protein. The profile shows roughly 600,000 distinct CDR3 sequences, roughly 17% of them singletons. The receptor was derived from an adult woman who had mild COVID-19 (a few samples of this study predate the infection). Cell type and time point are not known. The chain is built from TRBV2 and TRBJ1-5; D call uncertain. The sequenced sample consisted of PBMCs or a T cell subset sorted from them (not recorded which). Here the CDR3 reads CASSAYGVNQPQHF. The CDR3 DNA is TGTGCCAGCAGTGCATATGGGGTCAATCAGCCCCAGCATTTT.